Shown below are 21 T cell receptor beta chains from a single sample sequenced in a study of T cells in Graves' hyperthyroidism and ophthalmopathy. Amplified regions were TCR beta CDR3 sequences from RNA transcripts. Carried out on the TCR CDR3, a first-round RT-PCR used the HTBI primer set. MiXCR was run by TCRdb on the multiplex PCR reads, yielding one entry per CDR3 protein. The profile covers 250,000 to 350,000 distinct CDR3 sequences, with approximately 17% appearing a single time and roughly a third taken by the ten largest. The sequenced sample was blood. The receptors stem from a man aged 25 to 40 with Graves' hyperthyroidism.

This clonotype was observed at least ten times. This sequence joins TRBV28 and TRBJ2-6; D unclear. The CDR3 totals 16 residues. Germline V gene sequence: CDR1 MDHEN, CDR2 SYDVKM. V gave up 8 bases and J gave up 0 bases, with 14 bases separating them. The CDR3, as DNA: TGTGCCAGCGGGTCGGCAGGACCCTCTGGGGCCAACGTCCTGACTTTC. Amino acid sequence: CASGSAGPSGANVLTF.

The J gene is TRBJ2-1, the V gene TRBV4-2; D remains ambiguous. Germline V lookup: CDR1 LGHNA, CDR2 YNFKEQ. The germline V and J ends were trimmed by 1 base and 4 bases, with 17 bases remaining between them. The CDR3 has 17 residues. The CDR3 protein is CASSQGGDTYRYNEQFF. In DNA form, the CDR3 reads TGTGCCAGCAGCCAAGGAGGTGACACTTACCGATACAATGAGCAGTTCTTC.

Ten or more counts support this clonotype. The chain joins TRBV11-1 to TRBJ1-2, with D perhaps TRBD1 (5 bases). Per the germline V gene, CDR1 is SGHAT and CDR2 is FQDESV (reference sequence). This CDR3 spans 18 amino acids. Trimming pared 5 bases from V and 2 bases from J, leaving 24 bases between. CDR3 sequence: CASSPHRGSPIGNYGYTF. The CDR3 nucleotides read TGTGCCAGCAGCCCTCACCGGGGCAGTCCAATCGGAAACTATGGCTACACCTTC.

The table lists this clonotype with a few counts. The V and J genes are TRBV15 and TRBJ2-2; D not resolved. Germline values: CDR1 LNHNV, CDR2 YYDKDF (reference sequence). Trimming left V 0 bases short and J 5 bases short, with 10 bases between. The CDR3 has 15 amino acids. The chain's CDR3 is CATSRDMVGTGELFF. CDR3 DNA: TGTGCCACCAGCAGAGATATGGTGGGAACCGGGGAGCTGTTTTTT.

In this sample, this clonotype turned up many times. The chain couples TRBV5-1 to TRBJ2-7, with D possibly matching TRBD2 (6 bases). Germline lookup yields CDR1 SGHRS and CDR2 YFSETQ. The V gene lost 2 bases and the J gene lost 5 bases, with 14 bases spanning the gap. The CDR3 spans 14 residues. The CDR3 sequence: CASSFRGKGNEQYF. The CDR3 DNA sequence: TGCGCCAGCAGCTTTCGCGGGAAGGGGAACGAGCAGTACTTC.

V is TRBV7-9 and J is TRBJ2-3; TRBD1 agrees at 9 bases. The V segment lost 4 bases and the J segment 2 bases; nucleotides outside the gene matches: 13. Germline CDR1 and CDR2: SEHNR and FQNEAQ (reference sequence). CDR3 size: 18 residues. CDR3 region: CASSSPGGTGTFTDTQYF. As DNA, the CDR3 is TGTGCCAGCAGCTCGCCTGGGGGGACAGGGACGTTCACAGATACGCAGTATTTT.

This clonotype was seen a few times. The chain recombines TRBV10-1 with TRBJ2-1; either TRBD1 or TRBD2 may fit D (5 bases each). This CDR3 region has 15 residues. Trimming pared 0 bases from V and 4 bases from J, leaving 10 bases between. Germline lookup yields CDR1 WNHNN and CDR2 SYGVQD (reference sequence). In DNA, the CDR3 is TGCGCCAGCAGTGAGTCCCGAGGGGATTACAATGAGCAGTTCTTC. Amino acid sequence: CASSESRGDYNEQFF.

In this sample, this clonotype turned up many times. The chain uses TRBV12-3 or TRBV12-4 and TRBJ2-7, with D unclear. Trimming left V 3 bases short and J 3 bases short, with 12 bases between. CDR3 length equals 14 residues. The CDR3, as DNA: TGTGCCAGCAGTTTTTCCCTCGACAACTACGAGCAGTACTTC. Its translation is CASSFSLDNYEQYF.

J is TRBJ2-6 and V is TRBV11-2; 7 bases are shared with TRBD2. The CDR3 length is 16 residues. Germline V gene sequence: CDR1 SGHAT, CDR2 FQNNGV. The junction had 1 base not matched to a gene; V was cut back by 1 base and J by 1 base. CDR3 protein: CASSLGRGSGANVLTF. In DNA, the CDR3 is TGTGCCAGCAGCTTAGGGCGGGGGTCTGGGGCCAACGTCCTGACTTTC.

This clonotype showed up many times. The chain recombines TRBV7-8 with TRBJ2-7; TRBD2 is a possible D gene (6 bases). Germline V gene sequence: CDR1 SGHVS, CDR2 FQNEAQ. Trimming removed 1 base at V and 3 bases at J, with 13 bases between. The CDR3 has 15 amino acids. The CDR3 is CASSLGRGAGYEQYF. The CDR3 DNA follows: TGTGCCAGCAGCTTAGGGCGGGGCGCGGGCTACGAGCAGTACTTC.

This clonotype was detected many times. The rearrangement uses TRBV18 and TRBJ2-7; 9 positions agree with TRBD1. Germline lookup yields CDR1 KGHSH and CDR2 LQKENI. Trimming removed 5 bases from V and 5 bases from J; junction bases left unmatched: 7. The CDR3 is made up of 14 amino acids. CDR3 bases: TGTGCCAGCTCAATCCGGGACAGGGACAACGAGCAGTACTTC. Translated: CASSIRDRDNEQYF.

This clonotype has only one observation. CDR3 protein: CASSSTGTSGYEQYF. The CDR3 DNA follows: TGTGCCAGCAGCTCTACCGGGACTAGCGGCTACGAGCAGTACTTC. V is TRBV11-2 and J is TRBJ2-7, with 11 bases identical to TRBD2. The CDR3 totals 15 residues. The junction had 5 bases not matched to a gene; V was cut back by 4 bases and J by 3 bases. CDR1 is SGHAT and CDR2 is FQNNGV in the germline V gene.

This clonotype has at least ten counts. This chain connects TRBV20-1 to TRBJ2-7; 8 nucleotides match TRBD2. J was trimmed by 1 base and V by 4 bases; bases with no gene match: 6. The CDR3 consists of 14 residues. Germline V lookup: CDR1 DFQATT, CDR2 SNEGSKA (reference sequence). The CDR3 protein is CSATETSGSYEQYF. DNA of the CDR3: TGCAGTGCTACGGAAACTAGCGGTTCCTACGAGCAGTACTTC.

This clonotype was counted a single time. CDR3 sequence: CASSQEGLRNEKLFF. DNA for the CDR3: TGCGCCAGCAGCCAAGAAGGACTTAGGAATGAAAAACTGTTTTTT. The V call is TRBV4-1, the J call TRBJ1-4; D uncertain. This CDR3 is 15 amino acids long. V was trimmed by 0 bases and J by 5 bases, leaving 10 bases between them. Germline values: CDR1 MGHRA, CDR2 YSYEKL.

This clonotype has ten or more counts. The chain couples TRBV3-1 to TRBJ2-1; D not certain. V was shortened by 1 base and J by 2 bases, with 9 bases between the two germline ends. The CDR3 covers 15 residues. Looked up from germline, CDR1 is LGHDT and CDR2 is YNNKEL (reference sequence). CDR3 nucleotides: TGTGCCAGCAGCCAAGTGTTAAACCCCTACAATGAGCAGTTCTTC. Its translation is CASSQVLNPYNEQFF.

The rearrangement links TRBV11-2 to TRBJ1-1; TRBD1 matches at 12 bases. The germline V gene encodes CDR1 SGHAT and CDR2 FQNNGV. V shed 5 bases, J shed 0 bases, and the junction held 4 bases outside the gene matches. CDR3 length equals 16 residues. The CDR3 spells CASSLRDRGLNTEAFF. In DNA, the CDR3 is TGTGCCAGCAGCCTAAGGGACAGGGGGCTGAACACTGAAGCTTTCTTT.

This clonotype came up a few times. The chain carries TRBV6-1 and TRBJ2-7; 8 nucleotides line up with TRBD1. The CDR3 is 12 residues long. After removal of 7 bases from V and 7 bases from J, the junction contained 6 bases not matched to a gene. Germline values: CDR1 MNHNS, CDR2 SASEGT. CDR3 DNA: TGTGCCAGCACCCAAACAGGGGGTGAGCAGTACTTC. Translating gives CASTQTGGEQYF.

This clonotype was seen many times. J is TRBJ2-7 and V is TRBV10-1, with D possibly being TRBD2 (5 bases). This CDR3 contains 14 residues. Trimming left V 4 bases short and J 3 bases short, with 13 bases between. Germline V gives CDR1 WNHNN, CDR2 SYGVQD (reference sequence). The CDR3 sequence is CASSANNGVYEQYF. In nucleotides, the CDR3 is TGCGCCAGCAGTGCTAACAACGGGGTCTACGAGCAGTACTTC.

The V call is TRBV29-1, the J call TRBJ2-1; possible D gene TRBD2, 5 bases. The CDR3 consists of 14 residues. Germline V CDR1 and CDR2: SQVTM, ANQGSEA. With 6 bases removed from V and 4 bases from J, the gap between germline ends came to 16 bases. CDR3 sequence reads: CSVPLTTGYNEQFF. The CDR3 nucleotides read TGCAGCGTCCCACTAACGACGGGATACAATGAGCAGTTCTTC.

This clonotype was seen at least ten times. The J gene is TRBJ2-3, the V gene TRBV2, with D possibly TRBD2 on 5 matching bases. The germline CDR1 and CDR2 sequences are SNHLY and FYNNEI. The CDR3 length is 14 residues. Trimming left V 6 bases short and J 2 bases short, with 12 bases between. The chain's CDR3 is CASREAPITDTQYF. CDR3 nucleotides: TGTGCCAGCAGGGAGGCCCCGATCACAGATACGCAGTATTTT. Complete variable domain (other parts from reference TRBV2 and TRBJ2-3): EPEVTQTPSHQVTQMGQEVILRCVPISNHLYFYWYRQILGQKVEFLVSFYNNEISEKSEIFDDQFSVERPDGSNFTLKIRSTKLEDSAMYFCASREAPITDTQYFGPGTRLTVL.

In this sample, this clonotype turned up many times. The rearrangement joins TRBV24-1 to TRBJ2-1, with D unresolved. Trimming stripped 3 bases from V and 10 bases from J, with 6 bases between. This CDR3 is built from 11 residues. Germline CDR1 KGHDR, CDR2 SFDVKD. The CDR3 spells CATSDLREQFF. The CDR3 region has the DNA TGTGCCACCAGTGATCTCAGGGAGCAGTTCTTC.